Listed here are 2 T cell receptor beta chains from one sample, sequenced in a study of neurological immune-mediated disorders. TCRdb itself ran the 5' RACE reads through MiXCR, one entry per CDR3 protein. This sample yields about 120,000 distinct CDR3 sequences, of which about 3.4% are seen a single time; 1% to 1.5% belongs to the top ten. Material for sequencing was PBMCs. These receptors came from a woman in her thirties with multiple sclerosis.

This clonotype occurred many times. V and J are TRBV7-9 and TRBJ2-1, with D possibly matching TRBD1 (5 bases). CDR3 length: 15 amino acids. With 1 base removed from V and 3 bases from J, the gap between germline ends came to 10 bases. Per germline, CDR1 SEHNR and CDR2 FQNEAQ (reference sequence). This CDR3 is CASSLVSRGYNEQFF. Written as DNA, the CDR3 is TGTGCCAGCAGCTTAGTTTCTAGGGGCTACAATGAGCAGTTCTTC. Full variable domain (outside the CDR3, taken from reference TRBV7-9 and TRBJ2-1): DTGVSQNPRHKITKRGQNVTFRCDPISEHNRLYWYRQTLGQGPEFLTYFQNEAQLEKSRLLSDRFSAERPKGSFSTLEIQRTEQGDSAMYLCASSLVSRGYNEQFFGPGTRLTVL.

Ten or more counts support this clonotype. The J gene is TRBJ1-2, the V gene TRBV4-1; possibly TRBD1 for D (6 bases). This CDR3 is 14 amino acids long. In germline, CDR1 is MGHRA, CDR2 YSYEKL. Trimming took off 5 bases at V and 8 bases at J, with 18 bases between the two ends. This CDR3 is CASSERRGEGGYTF. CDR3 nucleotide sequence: TGCGCCAGCAGCGAAAGGAGGGGGGAAGGAGGCTACACCTTC.